One and the same sample provided the 15 T cell receptor beta chains below, sequenced in a study of cytomegalovirus exposure and HLA in healthy donors. Amplification used 60 Vbeta primers and 13 Jbeta primers. Sequencing used immunoSEQ multiplex PCR; TCRdb keeps in-frame clones, though not all of them. The sample includes about 210,000 clones, about three quarters of them seen just once. Sequenced: PBMCs. Every receptor here comes from a male donor in good health and CMV-seronegative.

This chain uses TRBV30 with TRBJ1-2, with D tentatively TRBD1 (5 bases). CDR3 size: 12 residues. Germline lookup yields CDR1 GTSNPN and CDR2 SVGIG (reference sequence). The V end was cut by 4 bases, the J end by 5 bases, with 11 bases between. The CDR3 spells CAWIRGSYGYTF. The CDR3 bases are TGTGCCTGGATAAGGGGATCTTATGGCTACACCTTC.

This rearrangement joins TRBV4-3 to TRBJ1-6; D perhaps matches TRBD1 (6 bases). This CDR3 has 15 amino acids. Germline CDR1 reads LGHNA; CDR2 reads YSLEER. Trimming removed 0 bases at V and 11 bases at J, with 14 bases between. The CDR3 DNA reads as TGCGCCAGCAGCCAAGACTTATCAGGGGCTGCACCCCTCCACTTT. Protein product: CASSQDLSGAAPLHF.

The V gene is TRBV6-5, the J gene TRBJ1-6; 7 bases agree with TRBD1. The V segment lost 4 bases and the J segment 7 bases; nucleotides outside the gene matches: 4. Looked up from germline, CDR1 is MNHEY and CDR2 is SVGAGI. The CDR3 is 14 residues long. The CDR3 sequence is CASSSGTANSPLHF. Here the CDR3 DNA reads TGTGCCAGCAGTTCGGGGACAGCGAATTCACCCCTCCACTTT.

The rearrangement uses TRBV4-3 and TRBJ2-1; perhaps TRBD1 as D (5 bases). V was trimmed by 0 bases and J by 0 bases, leaving 15 bases between them. This CDR3 is built from 18 residues. Germline CDR1 is LGHNA and CDR2 is YSLEER. The CDR3 spells CASSQERRQGYSYNEQFF. CDR3 coding DNA: TGCGCCAGCAGCCAAGAGAGGCGGCAGGGTTACTCCTACAATGAGCAGTTCTTC.

The chain links TRBV5-6 to TRBJ1-1, with TRBD1 matching 9 bases. V lost 3 bases to trimming and J lost 7 bases; unmatched junction nucleotides: 4. The CDR3 is made up of 13 amino acids. Germline loops: CDR1 SGHDT, CDR2 YYEEEE. CDR3 in amino acids: CASSWDRAFEAFF. The CDR3 region has the DNA TGTGCCAGCAGCTGGGACAGGGCCTTTGAAGCTTTCTTT. Based on the CDR3 plus reference TRBV5-6 and TRBJ1-1, the full variable domain is DAGVTQSPTHLIKTRGQQVTLRCSPKSGHDTVSWYQQALGQGPQFIFQYYEEEERQRGNFPDRFSGHQFPNYSSELNVNALLLGDSALYLCASSWDRAFEAFFGQGTRLTVV.

V usage is TRBV9 and J usage is TRBJ2-3; TRBD2 aligns across 11 bases. Germline V lookup: CDR1 SGDLS, CDR2 YYNGEE. The CDR3 extends over 15 amino acids. V lost 3 bases to trimming and J lost 8 bases; unmatched junction nucleotides: 8. CDR3 nucleotide sequence: TGTGCCAGCAGCGCATCGCTAGCGGGGGGCCTTACGCAGTATTTT. Protein: CASSASLAGGLTQYF. The full variable domain, with the rest looked up from reference TRBV9 and TRBJ2-3, is DSGVTQTPKHLITATGQRVTLRCSPRSGDLSVYWYQQSLDQGLQFLIQYYNGEERAKGNILERFSAQQFPDLHSELNLSSLELGDSALYFCASSASLAGGLTQYFGPGTRLTVL.

J is TRBJ2-2 and V is TRBV6-1; 9 bases are shared with TRBD1. The J segment lost 5 bases and the V segment lost 6 bases, leaving 4 bases of the junction unmatched. The CDR3 is 14 residues long. Germline CDR1 and CDR2: MNHNS and SASEGT. The CDR3 loop reads CASRETGGTGELFF. The CDR3 DNA is TGTGCCAGCAGGGAGACAGGGGGGACCGGGGAGCTGTTTTTT.

This clone showed up just once. The genes are TRBV6-1 and TRBJ2-7, with 11 bases lining up with TRBD2. The CDR3 extends over 15 amino acids. The V and J ends lost 3 bases and 6 bases, in that order; junction bases with no gene match: 7. The germline V gene has CDR1 MNHNS and CDR2 SASEGT. Here the CDR3 reads CASSDLSGRAGEQYF. For the CDR3, the DNA is TGTGCCAGCAGTGACCTTAGCGGGAGGGCAGGCGAGCAGTACTTC.

The rearrangement uses TRBV11-2 and TRBJ2-7, with 10 bases fitting TRBD1. This CDR3 comprises 15 residues. The V gene end was trimmed by 0 bases and the J gene end by 7 bases; junction bases not matched to a gene: 6. Germline CDR1 SGHAT, CDR2 FQNNGV. CDR3 residues: CASSLERGQGLEQYF. CDR3 bases: TGTGCCAGCAGCTTAGAGCGGGGACAGGGGTTGGAGCAGTACTTC.

The genes are TRBV28 and TRBJ1-2; D is undetermined. Germline V gene data show CDR1 as MDHEN and CDR2 as SYDVKM. Trimming stripped 6 bases from V and 5 bases from J, with 10 bases between. The CDR3 is made up of 12 amino acids. CDR3 nucleotide sequence: TGTGCCAGCAGCCCTGGCAGGTATGGCTACACCTTC. Protein sequence: CASSPGRYGYTF.

This rearrangement joins TRBV10-1 to TRBJ2-5, with 10 bases lining up with TRBD1. The DNA end favors TRBJ2-7, so the J call may be wrong. Germline-derived CDR1 and CDR2 are WNHNN and SYGVQD (reference sequence). The CDR3 runs 15 residues. In DNA form, the CDR3 reads TGCGCCAGCGGATTCCGGGACAGGGGTTCCTACGAGCAGTACTTC. As protein: CASGFRDRGSYEQYF.

CDR3 region: CASTWTSSYEQYF. The DNA for the CDR3 is TGTGCCAGCACCTGGACTAGCTCCTACGAGCAGTACTTC. V is TRBV6-6 and J is TRBJ2-5; 7 nucleotides align to TRBD2. Gene TRBJ2-7 matches the end of the DNA better, so the J call may be wrong. The CDR3 spans 13 residues. Germline V lookup: CDR1 MNHNY, CDR2 SVGAGI (reference sequence).

This clone was seen a handful of times. The V gene is TRBV30, the J gene TRBJ1-3; no firm D call. The germline CDR1 and CDR2 sequences are GTSNPN and SVGIG (reference sequence). There are 13 residues in the CDR3. V lost 3 bases, J lost 4 bases, and 10 bases lay in between. The CDR3 here is CAWRLPAGNTIYF. The CDR3 coding sequence is TGTGCCTGGAGACTACCGGCAGGAAACACCATATATTTT.

The genes are TRBV4-2 and TRBJ2-1; 8 bases are a match to TRBD1. The junction had 3 bases not matched to a gene; V was cut back by 0 bases and J by 2 bases. CDR3 size: 16 residues. CDR1 and CDR2 from the germline V gene are LGHNA and YNFKEQ. The CDR3 DNA reads TGTGCCAGCAGCCAAGAGCAACAGGGGGCCTACAATGAGCAGTTCTTC. Residues: CASSQEQQGAYNEQFF.

The chain joins TRBV9 to TRBJ2-7; 7 positions agree with TRBD1. The V and J ends lost 3 bases and 3 bases, in that order; junction bases with no gene match: 6. CDR3 length: 14 amino acids. Looked up from germline, CDR1 is SGDLS and CDR2 is YYNGEE. Here the CDR3 reads CASSERWDSYEQYF. The CDR3 DNA reads TGTGCCAGCAGCGAACGGTGGGACAGCTACGAGCAGTACTTC. The full variable domain, rest sourced from reference TRBV9 and TRBJ2-7, is DSGVTQTPKHLITATGQRVTLRCSPRSGDLSVYWYQQSLDQGLQFLIQYYNGEERAKGNILERFSAQQFPDLHSELNLSSLELGDSALYFCASSERWDSYEQYFGPGTRLTVT.